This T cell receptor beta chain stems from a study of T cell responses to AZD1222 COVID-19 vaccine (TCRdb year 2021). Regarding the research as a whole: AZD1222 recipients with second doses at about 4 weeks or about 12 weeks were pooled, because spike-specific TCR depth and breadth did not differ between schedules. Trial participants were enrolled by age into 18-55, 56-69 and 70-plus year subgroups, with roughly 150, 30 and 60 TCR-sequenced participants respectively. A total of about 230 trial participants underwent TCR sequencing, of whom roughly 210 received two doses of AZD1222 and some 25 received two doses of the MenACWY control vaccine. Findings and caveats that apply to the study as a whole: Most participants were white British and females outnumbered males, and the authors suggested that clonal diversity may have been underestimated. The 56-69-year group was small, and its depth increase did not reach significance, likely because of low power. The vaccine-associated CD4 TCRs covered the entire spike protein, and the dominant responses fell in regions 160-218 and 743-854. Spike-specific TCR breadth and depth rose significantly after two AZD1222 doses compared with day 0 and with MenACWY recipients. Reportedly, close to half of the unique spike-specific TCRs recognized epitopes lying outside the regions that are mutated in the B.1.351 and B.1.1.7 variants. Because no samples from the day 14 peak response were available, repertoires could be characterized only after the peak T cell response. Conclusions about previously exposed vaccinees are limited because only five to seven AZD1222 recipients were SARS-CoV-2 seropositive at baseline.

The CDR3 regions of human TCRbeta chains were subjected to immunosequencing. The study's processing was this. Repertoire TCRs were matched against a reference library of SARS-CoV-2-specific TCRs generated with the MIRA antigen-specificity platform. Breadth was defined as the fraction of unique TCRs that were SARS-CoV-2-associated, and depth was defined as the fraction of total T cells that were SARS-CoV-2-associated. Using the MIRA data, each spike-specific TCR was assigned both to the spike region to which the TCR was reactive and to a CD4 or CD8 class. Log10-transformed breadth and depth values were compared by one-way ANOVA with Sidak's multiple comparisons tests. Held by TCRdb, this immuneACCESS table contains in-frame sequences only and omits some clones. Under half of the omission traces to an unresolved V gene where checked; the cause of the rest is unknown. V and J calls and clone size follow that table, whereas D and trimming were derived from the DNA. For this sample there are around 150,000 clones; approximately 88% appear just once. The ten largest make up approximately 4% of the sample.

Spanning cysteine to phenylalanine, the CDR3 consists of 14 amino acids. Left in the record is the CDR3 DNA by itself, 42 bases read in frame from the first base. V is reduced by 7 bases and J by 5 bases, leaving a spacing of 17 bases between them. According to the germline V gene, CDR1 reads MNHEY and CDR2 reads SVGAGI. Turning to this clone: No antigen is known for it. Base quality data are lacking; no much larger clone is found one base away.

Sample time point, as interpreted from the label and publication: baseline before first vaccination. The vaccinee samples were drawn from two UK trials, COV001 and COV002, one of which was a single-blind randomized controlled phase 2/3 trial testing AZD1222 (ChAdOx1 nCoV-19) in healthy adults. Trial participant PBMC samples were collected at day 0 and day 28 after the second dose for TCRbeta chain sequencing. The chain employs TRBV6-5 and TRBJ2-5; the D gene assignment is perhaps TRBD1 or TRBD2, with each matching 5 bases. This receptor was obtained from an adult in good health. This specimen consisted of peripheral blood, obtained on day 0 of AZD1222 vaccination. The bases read TGTGCCAGCACTCCCGGCAGAGGGACCGAGACCCAGTACTTC. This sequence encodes CASTPGRGTETQYF.